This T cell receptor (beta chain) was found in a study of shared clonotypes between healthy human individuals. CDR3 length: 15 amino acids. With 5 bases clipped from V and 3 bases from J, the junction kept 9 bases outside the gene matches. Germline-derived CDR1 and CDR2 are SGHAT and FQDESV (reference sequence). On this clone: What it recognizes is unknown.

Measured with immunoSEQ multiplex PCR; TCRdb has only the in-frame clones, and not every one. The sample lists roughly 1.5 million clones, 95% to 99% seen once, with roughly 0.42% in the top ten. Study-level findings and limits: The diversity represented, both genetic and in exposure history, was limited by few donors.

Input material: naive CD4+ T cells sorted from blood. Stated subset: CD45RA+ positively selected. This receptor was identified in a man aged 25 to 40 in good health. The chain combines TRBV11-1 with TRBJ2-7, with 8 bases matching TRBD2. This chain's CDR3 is CASSLRVAGLYEQYF. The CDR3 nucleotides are TGTGCCAGCAGCCTCCGAGTAGCGGGACTCTACGAGCAGTACTTC.